This entry lists 18 T cell receptor beta chains sequenced from one sample in a study of T cell responses to AZD1222 COVID-19 vaccine. The assay was immunoSEQ multiplex PCR, and TCRdb's table has in-frame clones only and misses some. This table holds over 150,000 clones, 90% found once. The material sequenced was peripheral blood, taken on day 0 of AZD1222 vaccination. The receptors were sampled from an adult in good health.

This rearrangement joins TRBV29-1 to TRBJ2-7; D gene unclear. Deletions cut 0 bases from V and 4 bases from J, with 7 bases between. Germline V gives CDR1 SQVTM, CDR2 ANQGSEA. CDR3 length: 12 amino acids. CDR3 DNA: TGCAGCGTTGAAGATGGGGTTTACGAGCAGTACTTC. As protein: CSVEDGVYEQYF.

This clone was observed a single time. The genes are TRBV7-9 and TRBJ2-1; possibly TRBD1 or TRBD2 for D (5 bases each). The CDR3 consists of 13 residues. Germline CDR1 is SEHNR and CDR2 is FQNEAQ (reference sequence). Trimming removed 4 bases at V and 6 bases at J, with 10 bases between. The CDR3 DNA sequence: TGTGCCAGCAGCTCCCGGGGCCGCAATGAGCAGTTCTTC. Amino acids: CASSSRGRNEQFF.

The chain links TRBV7-2 to TRBJ2-5; the match to TRBD2 covers 12 bases. V shed 4 bases, J shed 4 bases, and the junction held 7 bases outside the gene matches. Per the germline V gene, CDR1 is SGHTA and CDR2 is FQGNSA. The CDR3 contains 16 residues. CDR3 loop: CASSSSGGASGETQYF. CDR3 bases: TGTGCCAGCAGCTCTAGCGGGGGGGCGTCGGGAGAGACCCAGTACTTC.

The gene calls are TRBV18 and TRBJ1-6; D remains unclear. V shed 3 bases and J shed 0 bases, with 9 bases lying between them. The CDR3 runs to 16 residues. Per the germline V gene, CDR1 is KGHSH and CDR2 is LQKENI. CDR3 in amino acids: CASSPILSSYNSPLHF. The CDR3 DNA reads as TGTGCCAGCTCACCTATTCTGAGCTCCTATAATTCACCCCTCCACTTT.

The V and J genes are TRBV7-2 and TRBJ1-1; D is possibly TRBD1 (6 bases). This CDR3 spans 14 amino acids. Germline lookup yields CDR1 SGHTA and CDR2 FQGNSA. V dropped 0 bases and J dropped 1 base, with 6 bases sitting between them. CDR3 in amino acids: CASSLAGANTEAFF. The CDR3 region has the DNA TGTGCCAGCAGCTTAGCGGGGGCGAACACTGAAGCTTTCTTT.

J is TRBJ1-3 and V is TRBV29-1; D is possibly TRBD1 (6 bases). The CDR3 has 12 amino acids. V shed 6 bases and J shed 4 bases, with 10 bases lying between them. Germline V gives CDR1 SQVTM, CDR2 ANQGSEA. CDR3 in amino acids: CSVSGAGNTIYF. CDR3 coding DNA: TGCAGCGTGTCAGGGGCCGGAAACACCATATATTTT.

V usage is TRBV14 and J usage is TRBJ1-2; perhaps TRBD1 as D (5 bases). The CDR3 sequence is 13 residues long. Germline values: CDR1 SGHDN, CDR2 FVKESK. The V end was cut by 3 bases, the J end by 4 bases, with 9 bases between. The CDR3, as DNA: TGTGCCAGCAGCCACAGGGCGGCCTATGGCTACACCTTC. Its translation: CASSHRAAYGYTF.

This sequence joins TRBV9 and TRBJ1-3; D possibly corresponds to TRBD1 (5 bases). V lost 0 bases and J 1 base, leaving 11 bases between the germline ends. Germline CDR1 SGDLS, CDR2 YYNGEE. The CDR3 runs 16 residues. CDR3 protein: CASSVGRQRSGNTIYF. CDR3 DNA: TGTGCCAGCAGCGTAGGAAGACAGAGATCTGGAAACACCATATATTTT.

In this sample, this clone turned up a few times. This chain's CDR3 is CASSLLAGASTDTQYF. The CDR3 DNA reads as TGTGCCAGCAGCTTACTAGCGGGAGCAAGCACAGATACGCAGTATTTT. The chain has TRBV7-2 and TRBJ2-3; 10 nucleotides line up with TRBD2. The CDR3 is 16 residues long. Germline V gene data show CDR1 as SGHTA and CDR2 as FQGNSA. J gave up 0 bases and V 2 bases, and 2 bases lay outside the gene matches.

This clone has only one observation. The rearrangement joins TRBV29-1 to TRBJ1-1; no reliable D call. V was pared by 7 bases and J by 6 bases, with 18 bases between. CDR1 SQVTM and CDR2 ANQGSEA come from the germline V gene. There are 13 residues in the CDR3. This CDR3 reads CSARSTTPAEAFF. Written as DNA, the CDR3 is TGCAGCGCCCGTTCAACTACGCCTGCTGAAGCTTTCTTT.

The chain uses TRBV5-8 and TRBJ2-3; TRBD2 matches at 14 bases. V was pared by 3 bases and J by 1 base, with 4 bases of the junction left unmatched. The CDR3 is 17 residues long. Germline V gives CDR1 SGHTS, CDR2 YDEGEE. The CDR3 sequence: CASSSGTSGGGTDTQYF. For the CDR3, the DNA is TGTGCCAGCAGCTCCGGGACTAGCGGGGGCGGCACAGATACGCAGTATTTT.

The chain is built from TRBV10-3 and TRBJ1-4; the match to TRBD1 covers 7 bases. V lost 6 bases, J lost 4 bases, and 5 bases stayed unmatched. The germline V gene has CDR1 ENHRY and CDR2 SYGVKD. The CDR3 has 14 residues. CDR3 sequence: CAISGTANNEKLFF. The CDR3 nucleotides read TGTGCCATCAGCGGGACAGCTAATAATGAAAAACTGTTTTTT.

The chain employs TRBV11-3 and TRBJ1-1; D unclear. CDR1 and CDR2 from the germline V gene are SGHNT and YENEEA. CDR3 size: 13 residues. Trimming took off 6 bases at V and 0 bases at J, with 8 bases between the two ends. The CDR3 loop is CASSHRMNTEAFF. The CDR3 bases are TGTGCCAGCAGTCATAGGATGAACACTGAAGCTTTCTTT.

With respect to this clone: This specimen includes other DNA sequences encoding the same CDR3. This chain uses TRBV5-1 with TRBJ1-2; 11 bases are shared with TRBD1. There are 15 residues in the CDR3. Germline values: CDR1 SGHRS, CDR2 YFSETQ. Trimming removed 2 bases from V and 2 bases from J; junction bases left unmatched: 2. The DNA for the CDR3 is TGCGCCAGCAGCTTAGGACAGGGGGCGAACTATGGCTACACCTTC. Residues: CASSLGQGANYGYTF.

This sequence joins TRBV5-1 and TRBJ2-7, with 12 bases lining up with TRBD2. The CDR3 runs to 19 residues. Germline trimming cut 2 bases from V and 2 bases from J; bases unmatched to any gene: 14. Germline V gene lookup returns CDR1 SGHRS and CDR2 YFSETQ. The chain's CDR3 is CASSFHARLAGDIPYEQYF. CDR3 DNA: TGCGCCAGCAGCTTTCACGCTCGACTAGCGGGAGATATCCCCTACGAGCAGTACTTC.

The V call is TRBV7-2, the J call TRBJ1-5; no definite D call. Trimming cost V 4 bases and J 8 bases, with 21 bases left between them. Germline CDR1 SGHTA, CDR2 FQGNSA. The CDR3 sequence is 16 residues long. The CDR3 here is CASSSQTGRFGEPQHF. In DNA form, the CDR3 reads TGTGCCAGCAGCTCCCAGACCGGGCGGTTTGGAGAGCCCCAGCATTTT.

The CDR3 spells CAWSVPGFNSPLHF. The CDR3 nucleotides read TGTGCCTGGAGTGTACCCGGGTTTAATTCACCCCTCCACTTT. The chain links TRBV30 to TRBJ1-6, with D unclear. Per the germline V gene, CDR1 is GTSNPN and CDR2 is SVGIG (reference sequence). This CDR3 has 14 amino acids. V was clipped by 0 bases and J by 6 bases, with 9 bases between them.

The chain links TRBV11-3 to TRBJ2-1; 7 nucleotides line up with TRBD2. There are 15 residues in the CDR3. Germline V gene data show CDR1 as SGHNT and CDR2 as YENEEA. The junction had 8 bases not matched to a gene; V was cut back by 7 bases and J by 2 bases. CDR3 bases: TGTGCCAGCACGTTACTAGCGTCAACCTACAATGAGCAGTTCTTC. Amino acid sequence: CASTLLASTYNEQFF.